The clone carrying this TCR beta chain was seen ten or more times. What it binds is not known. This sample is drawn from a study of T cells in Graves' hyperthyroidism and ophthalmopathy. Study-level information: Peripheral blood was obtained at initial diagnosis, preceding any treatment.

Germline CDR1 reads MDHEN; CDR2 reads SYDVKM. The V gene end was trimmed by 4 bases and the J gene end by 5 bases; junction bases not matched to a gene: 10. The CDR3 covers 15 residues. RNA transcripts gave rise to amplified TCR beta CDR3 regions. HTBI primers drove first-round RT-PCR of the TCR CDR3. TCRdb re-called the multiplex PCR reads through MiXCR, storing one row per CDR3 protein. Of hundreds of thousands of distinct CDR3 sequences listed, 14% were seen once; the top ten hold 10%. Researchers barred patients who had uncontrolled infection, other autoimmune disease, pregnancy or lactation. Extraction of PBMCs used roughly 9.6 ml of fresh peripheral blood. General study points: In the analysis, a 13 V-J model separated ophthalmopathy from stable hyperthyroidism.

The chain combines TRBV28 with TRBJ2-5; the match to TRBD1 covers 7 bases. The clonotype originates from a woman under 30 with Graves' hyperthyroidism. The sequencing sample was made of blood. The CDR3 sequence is CASSYRDRVGETQYF. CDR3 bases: TGTGCCAGCAGTTACCGAGACAGGGTGGGGGAGACCCAGTACTTC.